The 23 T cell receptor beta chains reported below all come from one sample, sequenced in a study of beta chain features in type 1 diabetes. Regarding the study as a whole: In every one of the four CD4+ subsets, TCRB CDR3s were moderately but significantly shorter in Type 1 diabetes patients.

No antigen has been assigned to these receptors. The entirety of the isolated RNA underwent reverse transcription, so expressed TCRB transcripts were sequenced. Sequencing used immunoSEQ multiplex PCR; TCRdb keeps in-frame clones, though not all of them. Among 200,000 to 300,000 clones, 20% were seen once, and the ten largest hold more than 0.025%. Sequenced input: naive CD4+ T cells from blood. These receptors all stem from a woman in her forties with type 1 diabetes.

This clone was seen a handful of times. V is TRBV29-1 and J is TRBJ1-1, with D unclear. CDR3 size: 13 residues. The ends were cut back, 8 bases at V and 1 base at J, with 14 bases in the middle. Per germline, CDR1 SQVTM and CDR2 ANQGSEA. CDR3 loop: CSTGTGRNTEAFF. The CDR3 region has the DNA TGCAGCACCGGCACGGGGAGGAACACTGAAGCTTTCTTT. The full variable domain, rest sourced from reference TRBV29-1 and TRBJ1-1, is SAVISQKPSRDICQRGTSLTIQCQVDSQVTMMFWYRQQPGQSLTLIATANQGSEATYESGFVIDKFPISRPNLTFSTLTVSNMSPEDSSIYLCSTGTGRNTEAFFGQGTRLTVV.

CDR3 nucleotide sequence: TGCGCCAGCAGCTTGGATACGAGCTCCTACAATGAGCAGTTCTTC. Amino acid sequence: CASSLDTSSYNEQFF. V and J are TRBV5-1 and TRBJ2-1, with D uncertain. The V gene lost 0 bases and the J gene lost 0 bases, with 7 bases spanning the gap. CDR3 length: 15 amino acids. Germline loops: CDR1 SGHRS, CDR2 YFSETQ.

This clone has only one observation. CDR3 DNA sequence: TGTGCCAGCAGCACGGGACAGGGCTACGAGCAGTACTTC. This codes for CASSTGQGYEQYF. The chain recombines TRBV5-4 with TRBJ2-7; TRBD1 matches at 9 bases. V lost 4 bases and J lost 3; bases outside the gene matches: 2. The CDR3 extends over 13 amino acids. CDR1 SGHNT and CDR2 YYREEE come from the germline V gene (reference sequence).

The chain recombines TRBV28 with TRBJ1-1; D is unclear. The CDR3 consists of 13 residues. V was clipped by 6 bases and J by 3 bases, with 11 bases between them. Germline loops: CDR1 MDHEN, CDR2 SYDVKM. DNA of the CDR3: TGTGCCAGCAGACTTCCGGGGTACACTGAAGCTTTCTTT. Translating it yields CASRLPGYTEAFF.

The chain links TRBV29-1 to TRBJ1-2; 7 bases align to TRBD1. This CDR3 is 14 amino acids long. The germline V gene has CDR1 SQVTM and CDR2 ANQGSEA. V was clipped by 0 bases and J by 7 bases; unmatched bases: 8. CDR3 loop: CSVEDPFGTVGYTF. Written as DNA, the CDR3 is TGCAGCGTTGAAGATCCCTTTGGGACAGTTGGCTACACCTTC.

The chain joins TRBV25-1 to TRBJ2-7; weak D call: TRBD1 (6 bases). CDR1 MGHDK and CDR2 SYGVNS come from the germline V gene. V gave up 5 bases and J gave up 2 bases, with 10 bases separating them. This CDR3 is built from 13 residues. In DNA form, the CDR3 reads TGTGCCAGCAGTTCACAGGGTACCTACGAGCAGTACTTC. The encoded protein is CASSSQGTYEQYF.

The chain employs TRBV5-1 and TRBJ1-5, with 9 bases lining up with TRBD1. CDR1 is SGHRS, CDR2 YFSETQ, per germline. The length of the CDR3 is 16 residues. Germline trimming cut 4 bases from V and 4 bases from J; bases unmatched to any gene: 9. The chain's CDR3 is CASSLRDRASNQPQHF. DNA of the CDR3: TGCGCCAGCAGCCTGCGGGACAGGGCTTCAAATCAGCCCCAGCATTTT.

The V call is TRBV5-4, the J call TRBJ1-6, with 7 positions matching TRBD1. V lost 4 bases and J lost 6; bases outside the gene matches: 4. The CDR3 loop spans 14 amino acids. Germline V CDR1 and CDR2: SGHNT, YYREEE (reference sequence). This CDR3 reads CASSTRDSNSPLHF. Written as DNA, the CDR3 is TGTGCCAGCAGCACCCGGGACAGTAATTCACCCCTCCACTTT.

Here the CDR3 DNA reads TGTGCCAGCAGCCCACAAACAGGTTACAATCAGCCCCAGCATTTT. This gives the protein CASSPQTGYNQPQHF. The V call is TRBV7-8, the J call TRBJ1-5, with D possibly TRBD1 on 5 matching bases. V dropped 5 bases and J dropped 3 bases, with 14 bases sitting between them. Germline V gene lookup returns CDR1 SGHVS and CDR2 FQNEAQ. The CDR3 runs 15 residues. Using reference TRBV7-8 and TRBJ1-5 for the parts outside the CDR3, the full variable domain is GAGVSQSPRYKVAKRGQDVALRCDPISGHVSLFWYQQALGQGPEFLTYFQNEAQLDKSGLPSDRFFAERPEGSVSTLKIQRTQQEDSAVYLCASSPQTGYNQPQHFGDGTRLSIL.

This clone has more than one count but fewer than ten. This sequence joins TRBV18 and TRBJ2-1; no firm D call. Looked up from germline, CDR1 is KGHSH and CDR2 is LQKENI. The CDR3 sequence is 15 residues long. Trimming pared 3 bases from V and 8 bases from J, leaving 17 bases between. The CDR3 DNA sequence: TGTGCCAGCTCACCGGAAGTGGGTTTGGGCTATGAGCAGTTCTTC. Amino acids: CASSPEVGLGYEQFF.

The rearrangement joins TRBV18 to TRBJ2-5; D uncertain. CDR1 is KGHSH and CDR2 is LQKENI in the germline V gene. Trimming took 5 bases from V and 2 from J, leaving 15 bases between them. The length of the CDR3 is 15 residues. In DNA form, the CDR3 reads TGTGCCAGCTCATTAGAAGGTACAGAACAAGAGACCCAGTACTTC. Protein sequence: CASSLEGTEQETQYF.

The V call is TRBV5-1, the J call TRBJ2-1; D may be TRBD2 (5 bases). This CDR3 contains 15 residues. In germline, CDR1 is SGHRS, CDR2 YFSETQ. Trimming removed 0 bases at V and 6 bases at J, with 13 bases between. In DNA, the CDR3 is TGCGCCAGCAGCTTGGGGCCGGGGTTAGGCAATGAGCAGTTCTTC. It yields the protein CASSLGPGLGNEQFF.

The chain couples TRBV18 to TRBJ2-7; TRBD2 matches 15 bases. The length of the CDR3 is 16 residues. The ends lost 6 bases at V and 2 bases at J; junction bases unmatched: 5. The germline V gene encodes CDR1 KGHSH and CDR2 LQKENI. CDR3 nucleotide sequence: TGTGCCAGCTCGCCGGGACTAGCGGGAGGACCCTACGAGCAGTACTTC. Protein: CASSPGLAGGPYEQYF.

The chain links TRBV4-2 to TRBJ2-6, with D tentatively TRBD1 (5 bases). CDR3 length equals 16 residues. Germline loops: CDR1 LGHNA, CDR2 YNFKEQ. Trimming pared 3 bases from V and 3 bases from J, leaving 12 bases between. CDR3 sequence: CASSQPGFNGANVLTF. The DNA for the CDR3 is TGTGCCAGCAGCCAGCCAGGGTTCAATGGGGCCAACGTCCTGACTTTC.

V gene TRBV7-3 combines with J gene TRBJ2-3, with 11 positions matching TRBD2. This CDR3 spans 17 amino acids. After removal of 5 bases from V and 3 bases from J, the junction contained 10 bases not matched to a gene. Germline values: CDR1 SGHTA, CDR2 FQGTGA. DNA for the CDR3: TGTGCCAGCAGCCCCCGGCTAGCGGGAGGAGGAACAGATACGCAGTATTTT. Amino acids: CASSPRLAGGGTDTQYF.

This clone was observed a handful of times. CDR3 bases: TGTGCCAGCAGCTCAAGCGTAGCTCCAGTGTATGGCTACACCTTC. Translation: CASSSSVAPVYGYTF. The chain carries TRBV9 and TRBJ1-2; D is uncertain. This CDR3 spans 15 amino acids. V was pared by 4 bases and J by 5 bases, with 18 bases between. Germline CDR1 and CDR2: SGDLS and YYNGEE.

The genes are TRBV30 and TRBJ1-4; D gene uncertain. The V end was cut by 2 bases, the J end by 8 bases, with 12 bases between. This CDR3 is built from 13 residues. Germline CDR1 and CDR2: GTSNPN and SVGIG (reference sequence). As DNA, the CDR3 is TGTGCCTGGAGTAGGCAGGTTCAGGAAAAACTGTTTTTT. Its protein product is CAWSRQVQEKLFF.

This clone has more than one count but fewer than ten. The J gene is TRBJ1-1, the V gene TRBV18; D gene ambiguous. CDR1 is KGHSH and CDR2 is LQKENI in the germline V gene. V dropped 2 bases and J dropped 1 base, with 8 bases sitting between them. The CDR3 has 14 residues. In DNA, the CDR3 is TGTGCCAGCTCACCAATCGCGGGGAACACTGAAGCTTTCTTT. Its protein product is CASSPIAGNTEAFF.

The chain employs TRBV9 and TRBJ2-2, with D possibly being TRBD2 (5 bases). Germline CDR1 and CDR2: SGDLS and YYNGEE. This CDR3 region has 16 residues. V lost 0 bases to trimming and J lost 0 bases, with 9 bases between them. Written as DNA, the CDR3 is TGTGCCAGCAGCGTAGCGAGCGGTACGAACACCGGGGAGCTGTTTTTT. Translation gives CASSVASGTNTGELFF.

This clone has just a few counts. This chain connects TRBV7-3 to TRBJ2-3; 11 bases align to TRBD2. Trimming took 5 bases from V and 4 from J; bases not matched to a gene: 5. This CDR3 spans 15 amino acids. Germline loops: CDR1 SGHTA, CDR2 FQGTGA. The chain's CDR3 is CASSQLAGVPDTQYF. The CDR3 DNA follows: TGTGCCAGCAGCCAACTAGCGGGAGTACCAGATACGCAGTATTTT.

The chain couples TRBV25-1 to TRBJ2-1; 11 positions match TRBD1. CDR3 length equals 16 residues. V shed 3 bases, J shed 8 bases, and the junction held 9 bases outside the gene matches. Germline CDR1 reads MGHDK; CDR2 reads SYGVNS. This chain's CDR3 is CASSEAGTGGVDEQFF. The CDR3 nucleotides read TGTGCCAGCAGTGAGGCCGGGACAGGGGGAGTCGATGAGCAGTTCTTC.

The CDR3 is CASTGTPNTGELFF. CDR3 nucleotide sequence: TGTGCCAGCACAGGGACCCCGAACACCGGGGAGCTGTTTTTT. The chain uses TRBV19 and TRBJ2-2; a possible D gene is TRBD1 (6 bases). Germline lookup yields CDR1 LNHDA and CDR2 SQIVND (reference sequence). There are 14 residues in the CDR3. Trimming took 9 bases from V and 0 from J, leaving 11 bases between them. The entire variable domain, with the rest obtained from reference TRBV19 and TRBJ2-2, is as follows: DGGITQSPKYLFRKEGQNVTLSCEQNLNHDAMYWYRQDPGQGLRLIYYSQIVNDFQKGDIAEGYSVSREKKESFPLTVTSAQKNPTAFYLCASTGTPNTGELFFGEGSRLTVL.

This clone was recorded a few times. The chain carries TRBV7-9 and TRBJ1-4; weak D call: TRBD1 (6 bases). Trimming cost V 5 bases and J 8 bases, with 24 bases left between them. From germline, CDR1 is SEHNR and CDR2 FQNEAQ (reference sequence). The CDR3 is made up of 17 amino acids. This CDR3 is CASSPGTGGLFGEKLFF. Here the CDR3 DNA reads TGTGCCAGCAGCCCCGGGACGGGGGGGCTCTTTGGCGAAAAACTGTTTTTT.